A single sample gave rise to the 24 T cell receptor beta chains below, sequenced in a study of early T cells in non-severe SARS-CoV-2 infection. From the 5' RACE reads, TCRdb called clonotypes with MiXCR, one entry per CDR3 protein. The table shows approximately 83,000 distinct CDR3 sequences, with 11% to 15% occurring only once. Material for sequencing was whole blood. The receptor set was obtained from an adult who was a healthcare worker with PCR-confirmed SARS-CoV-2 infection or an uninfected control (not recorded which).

The CDR3 loop is CASSMLTGGEQYF. The CDR3 nucleotides read TGTGCCAGCAGCATGTTGACGGGCGGCGAGCAGTACTTC. This chain uses TRBV7-3 with TRBJ2-7; no reliable D call. From germline, CDR1 is SGHTA and CDR2 FQGTGA. The CDR3 is 13 residues long. Trimming left V 5 bases short and J 6 bases short, with 14 bases between.

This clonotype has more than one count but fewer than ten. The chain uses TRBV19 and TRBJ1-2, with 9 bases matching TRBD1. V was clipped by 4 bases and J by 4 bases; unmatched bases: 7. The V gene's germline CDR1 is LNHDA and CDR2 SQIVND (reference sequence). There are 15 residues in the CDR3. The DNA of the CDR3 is TGTGCCAGTAGTACCGTCCGGGACAGGGCCTATGGCTACACCTTC. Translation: CASSTVRDRAYGYTF.

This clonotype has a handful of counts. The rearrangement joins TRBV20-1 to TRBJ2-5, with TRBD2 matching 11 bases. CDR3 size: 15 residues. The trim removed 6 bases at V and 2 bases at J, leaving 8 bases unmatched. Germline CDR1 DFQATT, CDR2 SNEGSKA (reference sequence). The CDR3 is CSANPSGGTQETQYF. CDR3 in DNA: TGCAGTGCAAACCCTAGCGGGGGGACTCAAGAGACCCAGTACTTC.

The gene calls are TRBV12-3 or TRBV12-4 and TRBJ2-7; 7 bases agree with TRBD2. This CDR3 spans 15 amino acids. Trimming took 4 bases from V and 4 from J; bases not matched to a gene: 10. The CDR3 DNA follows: TGTGCCAGCAGTTCGCGCGGGGGACCCCCTTACGAGCAGTACTTC. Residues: CASSSRGGPPYEQYF.

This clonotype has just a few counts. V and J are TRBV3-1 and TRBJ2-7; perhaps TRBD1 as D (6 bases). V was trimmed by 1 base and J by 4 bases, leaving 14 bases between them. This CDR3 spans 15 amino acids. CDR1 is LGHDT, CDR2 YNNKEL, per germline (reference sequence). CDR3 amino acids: CASSQGSITGYEQYF. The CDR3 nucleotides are TGTGCCAGCAGCCAAGGTTCGATTACAGGGTACGAGCAGTACTTC.

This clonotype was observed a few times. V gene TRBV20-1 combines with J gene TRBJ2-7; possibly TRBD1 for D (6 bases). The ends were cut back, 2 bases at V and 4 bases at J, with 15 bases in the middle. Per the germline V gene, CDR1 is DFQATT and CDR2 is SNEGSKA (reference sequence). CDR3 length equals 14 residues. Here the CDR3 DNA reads TGCAGTGCTAGACGGCAGGGGATCGGATACGAGCAGTACTTC. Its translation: CSARRQGIGYEQYF.

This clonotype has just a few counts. CDR3 loop: CSGDRVNTEAFF. In DNA, the CDR3 is TGCAGCGGGGACAGGGTAAACACTGAAGCTTTCTTT. This chain connects TRBV29-1 to TRBJ1-1; the match to TRBD1 covers 9 bases. The CDR3 runs 12 residues. Germline CDR1 and CDR2: SQVTM and ANQGSEA. The V gene end was trimmed by 7 bases and the J gene end by 2 bases; junction bases not matched to a gene: 2.

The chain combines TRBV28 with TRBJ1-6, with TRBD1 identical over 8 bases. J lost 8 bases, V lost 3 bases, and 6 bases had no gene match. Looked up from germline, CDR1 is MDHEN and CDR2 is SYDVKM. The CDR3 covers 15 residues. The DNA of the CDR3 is TGTGCCAGCAGTTTTACTGACAGGGGATATTCACCCCTCCACTTT. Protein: CASSFTDRGYSPLHF.

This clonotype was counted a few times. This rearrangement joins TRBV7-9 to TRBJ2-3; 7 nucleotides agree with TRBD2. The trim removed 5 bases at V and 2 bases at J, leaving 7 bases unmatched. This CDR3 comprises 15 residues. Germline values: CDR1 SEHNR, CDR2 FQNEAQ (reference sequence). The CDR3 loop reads CASSQSGEPTDTQYF. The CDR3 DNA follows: TGTGCCAGCAGCCAAAGCGGGGAGCCCACAGATACGCAGTATTTT.

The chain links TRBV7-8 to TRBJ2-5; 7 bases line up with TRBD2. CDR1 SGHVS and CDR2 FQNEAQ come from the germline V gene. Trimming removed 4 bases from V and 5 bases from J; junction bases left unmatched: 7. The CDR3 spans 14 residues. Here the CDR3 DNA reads TGTGCCAGCAGCTCCCAATCTAGCGGTGAGACCCAGTACTTC. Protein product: CASSSQSSGETQYF.

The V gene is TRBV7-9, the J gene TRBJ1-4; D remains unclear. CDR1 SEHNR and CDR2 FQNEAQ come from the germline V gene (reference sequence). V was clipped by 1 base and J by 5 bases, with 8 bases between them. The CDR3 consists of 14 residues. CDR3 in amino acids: CASSLGDGNEKLFF. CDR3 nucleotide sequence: TGTGCCAGCAGCTTAGGTGACGGGAATGAAAAACTGTTTTTT.

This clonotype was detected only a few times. As DNA, the CDR3 is TGTGCCAGCAGCCCGGCGGTTCTGGGGGCCTACAATGAGCAGTTCTTC. Amino acid sequence: CASSPAVLGAYNEQFF. This sequence joins TRBV7-9 and TRBJ2-1, with D perhaps matching TRBD1 or TRBD2 (5 bases each). CDR1 is SEHNR, CDR2 FQNEAQ, per germline (reference sequence). The CDR3 is 16 residues long. V lost 5 bases to trimming and J lost 2 bases, with 16 bases between them.

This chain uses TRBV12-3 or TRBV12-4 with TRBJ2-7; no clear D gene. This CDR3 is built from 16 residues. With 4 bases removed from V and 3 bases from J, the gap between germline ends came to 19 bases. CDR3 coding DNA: TGTGCCAGCAGTTACACATCCCCAGGCTACTACTACGAGCAGTACTTC. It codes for CASSYTSPGYYYEQYF.

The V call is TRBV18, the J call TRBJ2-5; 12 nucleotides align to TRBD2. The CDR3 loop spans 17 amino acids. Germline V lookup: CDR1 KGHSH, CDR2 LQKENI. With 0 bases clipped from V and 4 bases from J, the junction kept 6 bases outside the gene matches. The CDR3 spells CASSPPGLAGPPETQYF. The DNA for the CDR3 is TGTGCCAGCTCACCACCTGGACTAGCGGGGCCGCCAGAGACCCAGTACTTC.

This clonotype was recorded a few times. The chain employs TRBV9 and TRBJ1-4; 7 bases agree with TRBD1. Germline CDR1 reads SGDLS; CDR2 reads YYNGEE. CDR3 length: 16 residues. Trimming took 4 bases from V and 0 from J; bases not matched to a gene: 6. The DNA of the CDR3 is TGTGCCAGCAGCCCCCGGACAGGAGCAACTAATGAAAAACTGTTTTTT. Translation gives CASSPRTGATNEKLFF.

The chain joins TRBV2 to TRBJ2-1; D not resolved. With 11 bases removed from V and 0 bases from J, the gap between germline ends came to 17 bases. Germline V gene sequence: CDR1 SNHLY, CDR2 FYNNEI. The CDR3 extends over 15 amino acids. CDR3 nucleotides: TGTGCCGGCAATTCGAAACTAAGCTCCTACAATGAGCAGTTCTTC. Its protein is CAGNSKLSSYNEQFF.

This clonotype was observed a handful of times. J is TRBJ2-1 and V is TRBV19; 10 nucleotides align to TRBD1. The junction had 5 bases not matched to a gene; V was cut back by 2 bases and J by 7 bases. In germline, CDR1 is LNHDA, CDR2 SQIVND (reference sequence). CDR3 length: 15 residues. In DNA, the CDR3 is TGTGCCAGTAGTATACGGACAGGGGGTCGGAATGAGCAGTTCTTC. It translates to CASSIRTGGRNEQFF.

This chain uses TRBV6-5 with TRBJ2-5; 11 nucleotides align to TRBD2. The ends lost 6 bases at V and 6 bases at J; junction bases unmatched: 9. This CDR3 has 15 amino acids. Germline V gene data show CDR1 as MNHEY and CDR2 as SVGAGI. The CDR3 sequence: CASRRPGLAVKTQYF. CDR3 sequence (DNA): TGTGCCAGCAGGCGCCCGGGACTAGCGGTTAAGACCCAGTACTTC.

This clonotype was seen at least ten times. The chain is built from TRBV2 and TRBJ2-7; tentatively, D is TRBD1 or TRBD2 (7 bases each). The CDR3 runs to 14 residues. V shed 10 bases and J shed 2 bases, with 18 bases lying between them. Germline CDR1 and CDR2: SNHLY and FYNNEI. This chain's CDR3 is CATQGVAGTYEQYF. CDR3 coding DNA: TGTGCCACCCAGGGGGTAGCGGGTACCTACGAGCAGTACTTC. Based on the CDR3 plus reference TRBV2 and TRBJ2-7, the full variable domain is EPEVTQTPSHQVTQMGQEVILRCVPISNHLYFYWYRQILGQKVEFLVSFYNNEISEKSEIFDDQFSVERPDGSNFTLKIRSTKLEDSAMYFCATQGVAGTYEQYFGPGTRLTVT.

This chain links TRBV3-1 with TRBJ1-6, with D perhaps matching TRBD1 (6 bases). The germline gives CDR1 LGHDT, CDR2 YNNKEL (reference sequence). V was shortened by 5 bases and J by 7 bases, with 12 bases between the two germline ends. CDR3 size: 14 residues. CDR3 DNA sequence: TGTGCCAGCAGCTCCCGGGACAAGAATTCACCCCTCCACTTT. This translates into CASSSRDKNSPLHF.

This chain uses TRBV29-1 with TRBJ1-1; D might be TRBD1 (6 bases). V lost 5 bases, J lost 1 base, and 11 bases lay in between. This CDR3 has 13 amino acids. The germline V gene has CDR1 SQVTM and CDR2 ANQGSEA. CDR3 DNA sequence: TGCAGCGTTTACAGGGTCCAGAACACTGAAGCTTTCTTT. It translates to CSVYRVQNTEAFF.

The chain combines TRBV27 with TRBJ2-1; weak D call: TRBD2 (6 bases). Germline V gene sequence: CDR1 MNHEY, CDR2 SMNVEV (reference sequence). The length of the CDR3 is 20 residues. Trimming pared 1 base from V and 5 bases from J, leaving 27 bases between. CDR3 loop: CASSLFPPTSGVSLNNEQFF. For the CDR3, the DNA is TGTGCCAGCAGTTTATTCCCGCCGACATCGGGAGTATCACTTAACAATGAGCAGTTCTTC.

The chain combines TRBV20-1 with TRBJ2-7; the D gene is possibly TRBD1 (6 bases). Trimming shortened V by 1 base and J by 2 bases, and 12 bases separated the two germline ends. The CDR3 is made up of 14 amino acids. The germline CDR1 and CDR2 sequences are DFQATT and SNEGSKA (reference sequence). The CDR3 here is CSARVLGQTYEQYF. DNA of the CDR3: TGCAGTGCTAGAGTGTTAGGACAGACCTACGAGCAGTACTTC.

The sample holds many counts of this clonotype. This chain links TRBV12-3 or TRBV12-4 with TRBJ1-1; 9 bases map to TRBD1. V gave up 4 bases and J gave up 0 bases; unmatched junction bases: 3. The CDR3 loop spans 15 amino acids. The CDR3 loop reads CASSWGQGLNTEAFF. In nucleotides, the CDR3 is TGTGCCAGCAGTTGGGGACAGGGCCTGAACACTGAAGCTTTCTTT.